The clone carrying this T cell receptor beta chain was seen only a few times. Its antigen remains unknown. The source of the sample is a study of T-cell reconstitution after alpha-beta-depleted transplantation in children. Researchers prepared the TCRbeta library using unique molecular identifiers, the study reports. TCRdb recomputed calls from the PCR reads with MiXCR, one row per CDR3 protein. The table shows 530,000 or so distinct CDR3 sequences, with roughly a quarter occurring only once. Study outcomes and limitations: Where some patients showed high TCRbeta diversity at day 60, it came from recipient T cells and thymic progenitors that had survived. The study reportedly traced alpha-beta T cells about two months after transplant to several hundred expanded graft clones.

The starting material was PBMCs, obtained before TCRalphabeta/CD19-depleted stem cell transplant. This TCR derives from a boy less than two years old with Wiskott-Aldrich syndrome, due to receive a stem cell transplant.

CDR3 in DNA: TGTGCCAGCCGGCCTAGCGGGAGTGGGGAGCAGTACTTC. Amino acid sequence: CASRPSGSGEQYF. The rearrangement uses TRBV7-2 and TRBJ2-7; 10 bases agree with TRBD2. The CDR3 has 13 residues. Trimming cost V 8 bases and J 7 bases; bases outside gene matches: 8. Germline CDR1 SGHTA, CDR2 FQGNSA.